A single sample is the source of the 13 T cell receptor beta chains below, sequenced in a study of cytomegalovirus exposure and HLA in healthy donors. Repertoires were generated with immunoSEQ multiplex PCR, while TCRdb's copy carries only in-frame clones and drops some. The data contain more than 110,000 clones, 85% to 95% of them singletons. The source material was PBMCs. The source of these receptors is a man between 18 and 35 years old in good health and CMV-seropositive.

The chain uses TRBV2 and TRBJ2-1, with TRBD1 matching 9 bases. Per germline, CDR1 SNHLY and CDR2 FYNNEI. This CDR3 is 15 amino acids long. The J segment lost 7 bases and the V segment lost 1 base, leaving 5 bases of the junction unmatched. CDR3 bases: TGTGCCAGCAGTGAAGAGGGACAGGGAAGTAATGAGCAGTTCTTC. It codes for CASSEEGQGSNEQFF.

The rearrangement links TRBV5-1 to TRBJ2-6; a possible D gene is TRBD1 (5 bases). The V and J ends lost 0 bases and 4 bases respectively, with 11 bases between them. This CDR3 has 16 amino acids. Germline V CDR1 and CDR2: SGHRS, YFSETQ. CDR3 protein: CASSLDSGSGANVLTF. CDR3 sequence (DNA): TGCGCCAGCAGCTTGGATTCAGGGTCCGGGGCCAACGTCCTGACTTTC.

This sequence joins TRBV19 and TRBJ2-3; maybe TRBD1 (5 bases). Trimming took 7 bases from V and 7 from J, leaving 12 bases between them. CDR1 is LNHDA, CDR2 SQIVND, per germline (reference sequence). The CDR3 sequence is 12 residues long. The CDR3 nucleotides read TGTGCCAGTATGTCAGGGTCCAATACGCAGTATTTT. Translated, it gives CASMSGSNTQYF.

This sequence joins TRBV6-6 and TRBJ2-3, with D possibly TRBD2 on 5 matching bases. This CDR3 is 14 amino acids long. Germline values: CDR1 MNHNY, CDR2 SVGAGI (reference sequence). Trimming left V 8 bases short and J 0 bases short, with 12 bases between. The CDR3 protein is CASGTGGSTDTQYF. The CDR3 coding sequence is TGTGCCAGCGGTACTGGCGGGAGCACAGATACGCAGTATTTT.

This chain links TRBV28 with TRBJ2-7; 14 bases fit TRBD2. With 5 bases clipped from V and 3 bases from J, the junction kept 3 bases outside the gene matches. The CDR3 has 15 amino acids. CDR1 MDHEN and CDR2 SYDVKM come from the germline V gene. For the CDR3, the DNA is TGTGCCAGCAGTGGGGGACTAGCGGGAGTCTACGAGCAGTACTTC. Its translation is CASSGGLAGVYEQYF.

The V gene is TRBV2, the J gene TRBJ2-7; 9 nucleotides agree with TRBD2. The CDR3 has 14 residues. V shed 5 bases, J shed 5 bases, and the junction held 7 bases outside the gene matches. Germline CDR1 SNHLY, CDR2 FYNNEI. CDR3 sequence (DNA): TGTGCCAGCAGTCCACTAGCGGGCCACCACGAGCAGTACTTC. The encoded protein is CASSPLAGHHEQYF. Filled out from reference TRBV2 and TRBJ2-7, the complete variable domain reads EPEVTQTPSHQVTQMGQEVILRCVPISNHLYFYWYRQILGQKVEFLVSFYNNEISEKSEIFDDQFSVERPDGSNFTLKIRSTKLEDSAMYFCASSPLAGHHEQYFGPGTRLTVT.

Written as DNA, the CDR3 is TGTGCCAGCAGGCCGGACAGTTACGAGCAGTACTTC. Protein product: CASRPDSYEQYF. The chain recombines TRBV7-9 with TRBJ2-7; the D gene is possibly TRBD1 (6 bases). The CDR3 spans 12 residues. Germline lookup yields CDR1 SEHNR and CDR2 FQNEAQ (reference sequence). The ends were cut back, 6 bases at V and 4 bases at J, with 10 bases in the middle. Full variable domain (remainder filled in from reference TRBV7-9 and TRBJ2-7): DTGVSQNPRHKITKRGQNVTFRCDPISEHNRLYWYRQTLGQGPEFLTYFQNEAQLEKSRLLSDRFSAERPKGSFSTLEIQRTEQGDSAMYLCASRPDSYEQYFGPGTRLTVT.

This chain uses TRBV5-5 with TRBJ2-5, with D tentatively TRBD1 (5 bases). Germline lookup yields CDR1 SGHKS and CDR2 YYEKEE (reference sequence). The germline V and J ends were trimmed by 2 bases and 2 bases, with 7 bases remaining between them. This CDR3 has 13 amino acids. The CDR3 DNA reads TGTGCCAGCAGCTTTCCAGGGCAAGAGACCCAGTACTTC. This encodes CASSFPGQETQYF.

The chain links TRBV5-1 to TRBJ2-3; D is perhaps TRBD2 (6 bases). Germline V gene lookup returns CDR1 SGHRS and CDR2 YFSETQ. Trimming cost V 0 bases and J 1 base, with 18 bases left between them. This CDR3 contains 18 residues. CDR3: CASSLERRGRLGTDTQYF. CDR3 in DNA: TGCGCCAGCAGCTTGGAGAGACGAGGGAGGCTCGGCACAGATACGCAGTATTTT.

V is TRBV18 and J is TRBJ1-1; no clear D gene. Germline CDR1 KGHSH, CDR2 LQKENI. CDR3 length: 13 residues. The ends were cut back, 4 bases at V and 0 bases at J, with 6 bases in the middle. CDR3 sequence: CASSLEMNTEAFF. The CDR3 region has the DNA TGTGCCAGCTCACTAGAGATGAACACTGAAGCTTTCTTT. Full variable domain (outside the CDR3, taken from reference TRBV18 and TRBJ1-1): NAGVMQNPRHLVRRRGQEARLRCSPMKGHSHVYWYRQLPEEGLKFMVYLQKENIIDESGMPKERFSAEFPKEGPSILRIQQVVRGDSAAYFCASSLEMNTEAFFGQGTRLTVV.

V gene TRBV2 combines with J gene TRBJ2-3; possible D gene TRBD2, 5 bases. CDR1 and CDR2 (germline): SNHLY, FYNNEI. This CDR3 contains 13 residues. The V gene lost 6 bases and the J gene lost 4 bases, with 11 bases spanning the gap. The CDR3 DNA reads as TGTGCCAGCAGCCCGGAGGTCGCAGATACGCAGTATTTT. Protein product: CASSPEVADTQYF.

In this sample, this clone turned up once. The chain uses TRBV18 and TRBJ2-7; 7 bases agree with TRBD2. There are 15 residues in the CDR3. V gave up 0 bases and J gave up 0 bases; unmatched junction bases: 2. Germline V CDR1 and CDR2: KGHSH, LQKENI. In nucleotides, the CDR3 is TGTGCCAGCTCACCACCAGCGGGGCCCTCCTACGAGCAGTACTTC. Translation: CASSPPAGPSYEQYF. Full variable domain (rest looked up from reference TRBV18 and TRBJ2-7): NAGVMQNPRHLVRRRGQEARLRCSPMKGHSHVYWYRQLPEEGLKFMVYLQKENIIDESGMPKERFSAEFPKEGPSILRIQQVVRGDSAAYFCASSPPAGPSYEQYFGPGTRLTVT.

This chain joins TRBV12-2 and TRBJ1-2. TRBV12-2 is tagged as a pseudogene. The CDR3 has 15 amino acids. CDR3 DNA sequence: TGTGCAAGTCGCCCCTTGGGGGGGGGCGCAAATGGCTACACCTTC. This encodes CASRPLGGGANGYTF.